What follows are 5 T cell receptor beta chains derived from one specimen sequenced in a study of shared clonotypes between healthy human individuals. Clones were read by immunoSEQ multiplex PCR, and TCRdb kept only the in-frame ones, dropping some. Of 2 million to 2.5 million clones detected, more than 80% appear once; the ten largest clones hold 0.39%. The sample taken for sequencing was naive CD4+ T cells from PBMCs. Subset specified: CD45RA+ positively selected. These TCRs come from a man aged 18 to 29 in good health. Some clones in this sample may be carry-over from other donors' samples.

V and J are TRBV6-1 and TRBJ2-7, with D maybe TRBD2 (5 bases). V lost 10 bases to trimming and J lost 2 bases, with 15 bases between them. CDR3 length equals 13 residues. Looked up from germline, CDR1 is MNHNS and CDR2 is SASEGT. CDR3 residues: CATTGGGTYEQYF. The CDR3 DNA reads TGTGCCACCACCGGAGGCGGCACCTACGAGCAGTACTTC.

The chain couples TRBV12-5 to TRBJ1-5; possibly TRBD1 for D (6 bases). Germline values: CDR1 LGHNT, CDR2 FRNRAP. The CDR3 consists of 13 residues. Trimming pared 7 bases from V and 4 bases from J, leaving 11 bases between. CDR3 nucleotide sequence: TGTGCTAGTGCCCCACAGGGAAATCAGCCCCAGCATTTT. This encodes CASAPQGNQPQHF.

On this clone itself: Additional DNA sequences in this sample encode the identical CDR3. The J gene is TRBJ2-7, the V gene TRBV5-1; 12 nucleotides match TRBD2. Trimming at V came to 2 bases and at J to 5 bases, leaving 5 bases not matched to a gene. This CDR3 spans 15 amino acids. Germline V CDR1 and CDR2: SGHRS, YFSETQ. This CDR3 reads CASSFLAGGPNEQYF. The CDR3 region has the DNA TGCGCCAGCAGCTTCCTAGCGGGAGGGCCAAACGAGCAGTACTTC.

Notes on this clone: This sample also contains other DNA sequences that code for the same CDR3. V and J are TRBV28 and TRBJ1-1; TRBD1 aligns across 8 bases. Looked up from germline, CDR1 is MDHEN and CDR2 is SYDVKM. This CDR3 region has 11 residues. V lost 2 bases and J lost 10; bases outside the gene matches: 0. CDR3 protein: CASSLGTGAFF. The DNA for the CDR3 is TGTGCCAGCAGTTTAGGGACAGGAGCTTTCTTT.

V gene TRBV19 combines with J gene TRBJ2-7; possibly TRBD2 for D (5 bases). CDR3 length: 16 residues. Deletions cut 1 base from V and 2 bases from J, with 15 bases between. Germline lookup yields CDR1 LNHDA and CDR2 SQIVND (reference sequence). The CDR3 reads CASSIVSSGNPYEQYF. The DNA for the CDR3 is TGTGCCAGTAGTATAGTATCCAGCGGTAATCCCTACGAGCAGTACTTC. Filled out from reference TRBV19 and TRBJ2-7, the complete variable domain reads DGGITQSPKYLFRKEGQNVTLSCEQNLNHDAMYWYRQDPGQGLRLIYYSQIVNDFQKGDIAEGYSVSREKKESFPLTVTSAQKNPTAFYLCASSIVSSGNPYEQYFGPGTRLTVT.